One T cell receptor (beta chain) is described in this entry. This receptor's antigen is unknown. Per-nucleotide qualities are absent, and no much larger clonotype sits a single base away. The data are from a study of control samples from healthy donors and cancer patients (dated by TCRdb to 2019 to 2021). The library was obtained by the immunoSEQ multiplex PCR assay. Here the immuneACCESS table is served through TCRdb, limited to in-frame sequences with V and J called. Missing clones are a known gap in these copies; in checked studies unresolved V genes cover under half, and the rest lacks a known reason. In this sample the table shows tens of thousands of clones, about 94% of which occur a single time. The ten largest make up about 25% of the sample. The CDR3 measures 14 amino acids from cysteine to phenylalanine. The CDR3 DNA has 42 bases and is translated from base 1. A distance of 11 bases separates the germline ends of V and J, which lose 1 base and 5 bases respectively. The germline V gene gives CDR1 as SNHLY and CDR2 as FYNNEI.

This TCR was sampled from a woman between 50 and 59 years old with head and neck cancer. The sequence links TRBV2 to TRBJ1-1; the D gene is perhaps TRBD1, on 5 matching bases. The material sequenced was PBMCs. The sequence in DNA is TGTGCCAGCAGTGAAGACAGGTATCGAACTGAAGCTTTCTTT. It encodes CASSEDRYRTEAFF. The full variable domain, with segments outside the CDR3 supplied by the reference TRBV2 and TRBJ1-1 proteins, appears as EPEVTQTPSHQVTQMGQEVILRCVPISNHLYFYWYRQILGQKVEFLVSFYNNEISEKSEIFDDQFSVERPDGSNFTLKIRSTKLEDSAMYFCASSEDRYRTEAFFGQGTRLTVV.